This T cell receptor (beta chain) was sequenced in a study of cytomegalovirus exposure and HLA in healthy donors. Study conclusions and caveats: A later analysis reportedly found fewer N-insertions in an Asian-associated ancestry cluster than the approximately 700-donor mean. TCR beta V- and J-gene trimming, according to a later analysis, was linked to a missense DCLRE1C variant. Under in vitro conditions, a few CMV-associated chains were confirmed as specific for CMV antigens.

PCR primers comprised 60 Vbeta and 13 Jbeta primers. The assay was immunoSEQ multiplex PCR, and TCRdb's table has in-frame clones only and misses some. The sample gives over 150,000 clones, approximately 80% of which show up once; roughly 4% is in the top ten. In regard to this clone: Its antigen is not known.

The material sequenced was PBMCs. This clonotype was obtained from a woman aged 40 to 50 in good health and CMV-seronegative.

CDR3 nucleotides: TGTGCCAGCAGCGTTAAGGTAGCGGGAAGCACAGATACGCAGTATTTT. It specifies CASSVKVAGSTDTQYF. The V gene is TRBV9, the J gene TRBJ2-3, with 8 bases lining up with TRBD2. Germline loops: CDR1 SGDLS, CDR2 YYNGEE. After removal of 2 bases from V and 0 bases from J, the junction contained 5 bases not matched to a gene. The CDR3 is 16 amino acids.